This TCR beta chain was found in a study of T cell responses to AZD1222 COVID-19 vaccine. This CDR3 is built from 13 residues. CDR1 and CDR2 from the germline V gene are MNHEY and SMNVEV (reference sequence). V was clipped by 2 bases and J by 2 bases, with 6 bases between them. The table came from immunoSEQ multiplex PCR; TCRdb's copy has only in-frame clones and leaves some out. The sample includes about 98,000 clones, roughly 86% of them seen just once. Study-level findings and limits: Mapped onto spike, vaccine-associated CD4 TCRs spanned it and were dominant at 160-218 and 743-854.

For this clone: The target antigen is unknown.

The input for sequencing was peripheral blood, taken on day 0 of AZD1222 vaccination. The chain combines TRBV27 with TRBJ2-5; no definite D call. The sequence was obtained from an adult in good health. The CDR3 sequence is CASSLNRQETQYF. The CDR3 DNA sequence: TGTGCCAGCAGTTTAAACAGACAAGAGACCCAGTACTTC.